Shown below are 5 T cell receptor beta chains from a single sample sequenced in a study of blood T cell repertoires in COVID-19. Clones were sequenced by immunoSEQ multiplex PCR, and TCRdb holds only the in-frame ones, with some missing. Of 110,000 to 150,000 clones listed, about 83% are singletons. The sequenced sample was peripheral blood. These TCRs come from a human donor in a cohort sampled during active COVID-19.

The chain's CDR3 is CASNPDRDGNTIYF. CDR3 nucleotides: TGTGCCAGCAACCCCGACAGGGATGGAAACACCATATATTTT. The chain is built from TRBV6-5 and TRBJ1-3, with TRBD1 matching over 7 bases. Trimming took 7 bases from V and 3 from J; bases not matched to a gene: 6. The CDR3 has 14 amino acids. CDR1 MNHEY and CDR2 SVGAGI come from the germline V gene.

The chain couples TRBV7-2 to TRBJ2-1; 7 nucleotides agree with TRBD2. The CDR3 is made up of 14 amino acids. Germline V gene sequence: CDR1 SGHTA, CDR2 FQGNSA. J gave up 8 bases and V 3 bases, and 7 bases lay outside the gene matches. DNA of the CDR3: TGTGCCAGCAGCTTTGGTGGGAGGGCCGATGAGCAGTTCTTC. Protein sequence: CASSFGGRADEQFF.

This clone turned up a few times. The chain links TRBV5-4 to TRBJ2-2; TRBD2 is a possible D gene (7 bases). The length of the CDR3 is 14 residues. Per the germline V gene, CDR1 is SGHNT and CDR2 is YYREEE (reference sequence). The ends were cut back, 2 bases at V and 4 bases at J, with 9 bases in the middle. CDR3 protein: CASSFAGATGELFF. The CDR3 coding sequence is TGTGCCAGCAGCTTCGCGGGGGCCACCGGGGAGCTGTTTTTT.

The count of this clone is one. The V gene is TRBV10-3, the J gene TRBJ2-7; 7 bases fit TRBD2. Germline CDR1 reads ENHRY; CDR2 reads SYGVKD. Unmatched junction bases numbered 4, after V lost 7 bases and J lost 1 base. The CDR3 extends over 13 amino acids. This CDR3 is CAITAGNSYEQYF. CDR3 DNA sequence: TGTGCCATCACAGCGGGGAATTCCTACGAGCAGTACTTC.

The chain recombines TRBV5-8 with TRBJ1-5, with D maybe TRBD1 (5 bases). Trimming left V 0 bases short and J 5 bases short, with 12 bases between. From germline, CDR1 is SGHTS and CDR2 YDEGEE. The CDR3 has 15 residues. CDR3 protein: CASSLGQRVYQPQHF. The CDR3 coding sequence is TGTGCCAGCAGCTTGGGACAGCGGGTCTATCAGCCCCAGCATTTT.